Listed below are T cell receptor beta chains from one sample, sequenced in a study of T cell responses to AZD1222 COVID-19 vaccine. Measured with immunoSEQ multiplex PCR; TCRdb has only the in-frame clones, and not every one. The top ten clones hold under 6% of a sample with approximately 130,000 clones, roughly 87% of them seen once. Sequences were derived from peripheral blood, sampled 28 days after the second AZD1222 dose. The receptors were sampled from an adult who received the AZD1222 COVID-19 vaccine. Both conserved end residues are part of each CDR3. D genes are given only for firm matches. Clone size is shown for a subset of rows, as once, few, many or a class of expanded clone.

clone size	V gene	J gene	D gene	CDR3 DNA	CDR3 protein
-	TRBV12-3/TRBV12-4	TRBJ1-1	-	TGTGCCAGCAGCCCCAGGGAGGACACTGAAGCTTTCTTT	CASSPREDTEAFF
-	TRBV28	TRBJ2-2	TRBD2	TGTGCCAGCAGTAGACTAGCAGACAACACCGGGGAGCTGTTTTTT	CASSRLADNTGELFF
-	TRBV7-2	TRBJ1-6	TRBD1	TGTGCCAGCAGCTCAGACAGGGGGCTTAATTCACCCCTCCACTTT	CASSSDRGLNSPLHF
-	TRBV19	TRBJ2-1	-	TGTGCCAGTAGTTCAAGGGTTTCGGGGTTTGAGCAGTTCTTC	CASSSRVSGFEQFF
-	TRBV5-1	TRBJ1-2	-	TGCGCCAGCAGCTTGACTGCAAACTATGGCTACACCTTC	CASSLTANYGYTF
-	TRBV5-1	TRBJ2-1	TRBD1	TGCGCCAGCAGCCAAGAACCGGGACAGGGATACAATGAGCAGTTCTTC	CASSQEPGQGYNEQFF
-	TRBV27	TRBJ2-1	TRBD2	TGTGCCAGCTCACCTCAAACTAGCGGTGAGCAGTTCTTC	CASSPQTSGEQFF
-	TRBV5-4	TRBJ1-1	-	TGTGCCAGCAGCTTGGAACAAGAGGGTACTGAAGCTTTCTTT	CASSLEQEGTEAFF
few	TRBV14	TRBJ2-7	TRBD1	TGTGCCAGCAGCCATAAGCCCATTAGTCAGGGACAGGGACCCACCTACGAGCAGTACTTC	CASSHKPISQGQGPTYEQYF
-	TRBV19	TRBJ2-7	-	TGTGCCAGTAGTATAACGGGCCTCTACGAGCAGTACTTC	CASSITGLYEQYF
once	TRBV5-4	TRBJ1-2	-	TGTGCCAGCAGCTTCGACAACTATGGCTACACCTTC	CASSFDNYGYTF
-	TRBV19	TRBJ1-4	TRBD1	TGTGCCAGTAGTATCGCAGGGGGTGATGAAAAACTGTTTTTT	CASSIAGGDEKLFF
-	TRBV7-2	TRBJ1-4	-	TGTGCCAGCAGCTTAGATAGGGCAGGAGGGGAAAAACTGTTTTTT	CASSLDRAGGEKLFF
-	TRBV28	TRBJ1-6	-	TGTGCCAGCAGTTTCTTGGGCACGTCCTTTTCACCCCTCCACTTT	CASSFLGTSFSPLHF
-	TRBV30	TRBJ1-5	-	TGTGCCTGGAGTGAAGAGGGGGATCAGCCCCAGCATTTT	CAWSEEGDQPQHF
-	TRBV28	TRBJ2-7	TRBD1	TGTGCCAGCAGTTTATCGGGGACAGAATCCTACGAGCAGTACTTC	CASSLSGTESYEQYF
-	TRBV7-8	TRBJ2-1	-	TGTGCCAGCAGCTTAGAACGACTGCCCCCGCGCCTGGGGTACAATGAGCAGTTCTTC	CASSLERLPPRLGYNEQFF
-	TRBV27	TRBJ1-1	TRBD1	TGTGCCAGCAGTTCTTGGACAGGGAGCACTGAAGCTTTCTTT	CASSSWTGSTEAFF
-	TRBV6-6	TRBJ2-5	TRBD2	TGTGCCAGCAGCCGTACGACTAGCGGGGGGGCCGAGACCCAGTACTTC	CASSRTTSGGAETQYF
-	TRBV3-1/TRBV3-2	TRBJ1-5	TRBD1	TGTGCCAGCGACAGGGGAGATAGCAATCAGCCCCAGCATTTT	CASDRGDSNQPQHF
-	TRBV12-3/TRBV12-4	TRBJ1-2	-	TGTGCCAGCAGTTTTCTATTGGATGGCTACACCTTC	CASSFLLDGYTF
-	TRBV7-2	TRBJ2-1	-	TGTGCCAGCAGCCTCCACTCCGGGACTGCCTACAATGAGCAGTTCTTC	CASSLHSGTAYNEQFF
once	TRBV5-6	TRBJ2-2	-	TGTGCCAGCAGCTTGAACCCAGGGATATCCACCGGGGAGCTGTTTTTT	CASSLNPGISTGELFF
-	TRBV12-3/TRBV12-4	TRBJ1-5	TRBD1	TGTGCCAGCAGTTCTCGGACAGGGCAGCATTTT	CASSSRTGQHF
-	TRBV28	TRBJ2-7	-	TGTGCCAGCGGGAACGGGGGAACGGGCGAGCAGTACTTC	CASGNGGTGEQYF
-	TRBV30	TRBJ2-5	TRBD1	TGTGCCTGGAGGGATTATACAGGGGGCGGAAAGACCCAGTACTTC	CAWRDYTGGGKTQYF
-	TRBV6-5	TRBJ2-5	-	TGTGCCAGCAGTTACTCGGGTATAGCGGACCAAGAGACCCAGTACTTC	CASSYSGIADQETQYF
-	TRBV10-3	TRBJ1-2	-	TGTGCCATCAGTGAGTCGAGGGTTGGCTACACCTTC	CAISESRVGYTF
-	TRBV30	TRBJ1-1	TRBD1	TGTGCCTGGGCCGGGGAGGGCAGGGGGCCGGCTGAAGCTTTCTTT	CAWAGEGRGPAEAFF
-	TRBV11-2	TRBJ1-4	-	TGTGCCAGCACCGTGTACCAGGAGGACGAAAAACTGTTTTTT	CASTVYQEDEKLFF
once	TRBV2	TRBJ1-6	-	TGTGCCAGCAGCGATACGGGACATTTACCCCTCCACTTT	CASSDTGHLPLHF
-	TRBV6-5	TRBJ2-7	-	TGTGCCAGCAGTTATCGGGGAAACTCCTACGAGCAGTACTTC	CASSYRGNSYEQYF
-	TRBV6-4	TRBJ2-5	-	TGTGCCAGCAGTGTCAAGGAAAGGGAGACCCAGTACTTC	CASSVKERETQYF
-	TRBV7-2	TRBJ2-1	TRBD2	TGTGCCAGCAGCACGAACGACGGGACTAGGCAGTTCTTC	CASSTNDGTRQFF
-	TRBV5-4	TRBJ2-7	TRBD1	TGTGCCAGCAGCTTAGTGGGGACAGGATACGAGCAGTACTTC	CASSLVGTGYEQYF
-	TRBV7-9	TRBJ1-2	-	TGTGCCAGCAGCCTGCTGAGACAGGATTCGGTTGGCTACACCTTC	CASSLLRQDSVGYTF
once	TRBV6-5	TRBJ2-5	-	TGTGCCAGCTCACAGGGCCAAGAGACCCAGTACTTC	CASSQGQETQYF
-	TRBV24-1	TRBJ2-1	TRBD2	TGTGCCACCAGTGATTTGGGACTAGCGGGGTACAATGAGCAGTTCTTC	CATSDLGLAGYNEQFF
-	TRBV11-2	TRBJ2-5	TRBD1	TGTGCCAGCAGTGCGGACAGGGCACGGGAGACCCAGTACTTC	CASSADRARETQYF
-	TRBV28	TRBJ1-5	-	TGTGCCAGCAGTATCGTGACATTAAGCAATCAGCCCCAGCATTTT	CASSIVTLSNQPQHF
-	TRBV7-9	TRBJ2-7	-	TGTGCCAGCAGCTCCCTGGGGGTCAGGCACCTCACCTCCTACGAGCAGTACTTC	CASSSLGVRHLTSYEQYF
few	TRBV5-1	TRBJ2-1	-	TGCGCCAGCAGCGCATACGGGAGTTCATACAATGAGCAGTTCTTC	CASSAYGSSYNEQFF
-	TRBV7-2	TRBJ1-1	-	TGTGCCAGCAGCCTCGAATTAAGAGCTTTCTTT	CASSLELRAFF
few	TRBV4-1	TRBJ2-7	TRBD2	TGCGCCAGCAGCCACCAAAGACTAGCGGGAGTTTACGAGCAGTACTTC	CASSHQRLAGVYEQYF
-	TRBV6-1	TRBJ1-5	TRBD1	TGTGCCAGCAGTGACCCAGGACAGGGCAACCAGCCCCAGCATTTT	CASSDPGQGNQPQHF
-	TRBV6-5	TRBJ1-4	-	TGTGCCAGCAGTTACTCGATTGGACAAATTAATGAAAAACTGTTTTTT	CASSYSIGQINEKLFF
-	TRBV5-1	TRBJ2-1	TRBD2	TGCGCCAGCAGCTTCCAGCGGGGGGACAATGAGCAGTTCTTC	CASSFQRGDNEQFF
-	TRBV3-1/TRBV3-2	TRBJ1-2	TRBD1	TGTGCCAGCAGCCCCACAGGGGGAAATAACTATGGCTACACCTTC	CASSPTGGNNYGYTF
once	TRBV30	TRBJ1-2	-	TGTGGGGTTTCAGGGGCTGTCTATGGCTACACCTTC	CGVSGAVYGYTF
once	TRBV11-2	TRBJ2-5	-	TGTGCCAGCAGCTTATCACTCGAGAAAACCCAGTACTTC	CASSLSLEKTQYF
-	TRBV7-6	TRBJ2-2	TRBD2	TGTGCCAGCAGGGGACTAGCGGGAGCTAACACCGGGGAGCTGTTTTTT	CASRGLAGANTGELFF
-	TRBV7-6	TRBJ2-7	TRBD2	TGTGCCAGCAGCACGACTAGCGGGAGCGACTACGAGCAGTACTTC	CASSTTSGSDYEQYF
medium-sized	TRBV6-2/TRBV6-3	TRBJ2-7	-	TGTGCCAGCAGTTTCCAGGGGCCTAGCTACGAGCAGTACTTC	CASSFQGPSYEQYF
-	TRBV19	TRBJ1-3	TRBD1	TGTGCCAGTAGGGGACAGGACATTGGAAACACCATATATTTT	CASRGQDIGNTIYF
-	TRBV19	TRBJ1-1	-	TGTGCCAGTAGTTCCGGGGCAGGGGTGGCTGAAGCTTTCTTT	CASSSGAGVAEAFF
-	TRBV30	TRBJ2-7	-	TGTGCCTGGAGTGTAGCCCCCCGTGGGGAGCAGTACTTC	CAWSVAPRGEQYF
-	TRBV29-1	TRBJ2-3	TRBD2	TGCAGCGTTGCAACCCCAGCGGGAACGGGAGATACGCAGTATTTT	CSVATPAGTGDTQYF
-	TRBV5-1	TRBJ1-2	-	TGCGCCAGCACCACGCTGGGGGGCGAGGATGGCTACACCTTC	CASTTLGGEDGYTF